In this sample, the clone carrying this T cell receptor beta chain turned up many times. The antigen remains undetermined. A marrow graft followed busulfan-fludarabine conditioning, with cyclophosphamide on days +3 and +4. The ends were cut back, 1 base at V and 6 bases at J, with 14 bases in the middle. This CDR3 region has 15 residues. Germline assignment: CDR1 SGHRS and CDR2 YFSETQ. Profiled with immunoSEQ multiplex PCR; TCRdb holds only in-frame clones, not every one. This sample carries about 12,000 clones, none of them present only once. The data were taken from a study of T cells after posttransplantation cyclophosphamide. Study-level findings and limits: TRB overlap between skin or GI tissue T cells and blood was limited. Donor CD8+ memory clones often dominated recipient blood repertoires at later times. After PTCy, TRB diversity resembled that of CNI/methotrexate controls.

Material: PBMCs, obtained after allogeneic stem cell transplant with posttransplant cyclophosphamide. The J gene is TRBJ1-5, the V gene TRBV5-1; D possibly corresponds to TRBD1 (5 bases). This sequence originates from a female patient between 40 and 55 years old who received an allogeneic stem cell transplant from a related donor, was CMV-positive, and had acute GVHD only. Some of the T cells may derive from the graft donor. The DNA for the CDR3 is TGCGCCAGCAGCTTGTTTTCCGGGGGAAGTCAGCCCCAGCATTTT. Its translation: CASSLFSGGSQPQHF.